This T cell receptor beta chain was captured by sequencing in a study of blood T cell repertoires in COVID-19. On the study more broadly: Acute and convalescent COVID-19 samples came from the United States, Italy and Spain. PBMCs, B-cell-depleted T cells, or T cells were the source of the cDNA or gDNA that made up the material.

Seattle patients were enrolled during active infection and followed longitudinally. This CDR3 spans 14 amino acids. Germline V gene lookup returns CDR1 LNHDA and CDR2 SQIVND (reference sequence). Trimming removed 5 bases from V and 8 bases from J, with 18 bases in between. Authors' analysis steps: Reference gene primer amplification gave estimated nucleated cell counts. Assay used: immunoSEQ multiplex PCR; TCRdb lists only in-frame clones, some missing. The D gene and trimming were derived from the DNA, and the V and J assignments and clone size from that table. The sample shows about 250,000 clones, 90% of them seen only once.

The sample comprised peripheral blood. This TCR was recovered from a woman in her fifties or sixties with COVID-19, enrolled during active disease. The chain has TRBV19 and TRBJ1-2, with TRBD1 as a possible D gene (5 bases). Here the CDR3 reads CASSLRQNHGGYTF. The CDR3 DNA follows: TGTGCCAGTAGTCTCCGACAGAACCACGGAGGCTACACCTTC. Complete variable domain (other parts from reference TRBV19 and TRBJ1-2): DGGITQSPKYLFRKEGQNVTLSCEQNLNHDAMYWYRQDPGQGLRLIYYSQIVNDFQKGDIAEGYSVSREKKESFPLTVTSAQKNPTAFYLCASSLRQNHGGYTFGSGTRLTVV.